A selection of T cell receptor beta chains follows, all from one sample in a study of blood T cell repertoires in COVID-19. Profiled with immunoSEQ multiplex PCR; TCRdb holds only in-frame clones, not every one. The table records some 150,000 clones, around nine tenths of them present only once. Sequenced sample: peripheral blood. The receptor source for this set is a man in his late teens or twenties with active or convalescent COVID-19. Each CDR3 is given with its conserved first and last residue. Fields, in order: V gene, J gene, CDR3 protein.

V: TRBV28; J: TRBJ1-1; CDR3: CASSLTWSGSTEAFF
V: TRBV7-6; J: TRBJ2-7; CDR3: CASSPTLAGAVEQYF
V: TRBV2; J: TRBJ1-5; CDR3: CASRDRHQPQHF
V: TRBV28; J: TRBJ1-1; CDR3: CASIGRQGKTEAFF
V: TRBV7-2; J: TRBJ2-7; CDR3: CASSATRASYEQYF
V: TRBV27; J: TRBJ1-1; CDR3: CASSSTTGALVTEAFF
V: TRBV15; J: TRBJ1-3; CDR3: CATSKDRSYENTIYF
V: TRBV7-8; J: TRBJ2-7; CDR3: CASSPGTGGNEQYF
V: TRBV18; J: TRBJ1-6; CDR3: CASSPPGQGYSPLHF
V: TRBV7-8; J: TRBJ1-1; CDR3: CASRPTGMNTEAFF
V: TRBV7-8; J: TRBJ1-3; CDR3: CASSTRLSGNTIYF
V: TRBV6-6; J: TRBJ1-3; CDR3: CASTGGIQTGNTIYF
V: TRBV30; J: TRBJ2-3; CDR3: CAWKGQGLAGLRGADTQYF
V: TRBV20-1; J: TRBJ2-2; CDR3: CSARGSGELFF
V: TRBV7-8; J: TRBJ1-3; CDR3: CASSSGKIGNTIYF
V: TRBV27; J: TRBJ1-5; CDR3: CASSPKTGASNQPQHF
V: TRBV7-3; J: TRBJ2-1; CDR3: CASSLFRDRGINEQFF
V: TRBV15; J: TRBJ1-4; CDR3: CATSGTGGVNEKLFF
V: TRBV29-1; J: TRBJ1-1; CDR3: CSVVTGGVKAFF
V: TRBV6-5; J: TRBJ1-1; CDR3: CATRGDTQNTEAFF
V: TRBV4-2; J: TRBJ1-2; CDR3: CASSQDSRGGGYTF
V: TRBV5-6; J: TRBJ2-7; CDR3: CASSLFQAYEQYF
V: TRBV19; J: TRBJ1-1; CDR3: CASSGIPGTAQNTEAFF
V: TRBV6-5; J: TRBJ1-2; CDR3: CASRQRQGSSNGYTF
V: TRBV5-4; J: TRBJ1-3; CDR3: CASSLVGGSGNTIYF